A selection of T cell receptor beta chains follows, all from one sample in a study of cytomegalovirus exposure and HLA in healthy donors. Clones were sequenced by immunoSEQ multiplex PCR, and TCRdb holds only the in-frame ones, with some missing. This sample yields about 360,000 clones, of which about nine tenths are seen a single time; under 0.9% belongs to the top ten. The material sequenced was PBMCs. These receptors originate from a woman aged 18-35 years in good health and CMV-seronegative. The CDR3 runs from the conserved cysteine through the conserved F or W. D genes are given only for firm matches. The size entry is marked missing in some rows and otherwise reads once, few, many or a size class.

D gene,J gene,clone size,V gene,CDR3 DNA,CDR3 protein
TRBD1,TRBJ2-7,-,TRBV10-1,TGCGCCAGCATCCCGGGACAGGCTTTCCACGAGCAGTACTTC,CASIPGQAFHEQYF
TRBD1,TRBJ2-7,-,TRBV28,TGTGCCAGCAGCTCATCCGGACAGGTAGGCTACGAGCAGTACTTC,CASSSSGQVGYEQYF
-,TRBJ2-4,-,TRBV7-9,TGTGCCAGCAGTTCCGACAGGGCCAAAAACATTCAGTACTTC,CASSSDRAKNIQYF
-,TRBJ2-7,-,TRBV4-1,TGCGCCAGCAGCCAAGATCAGGGATACGAGCAGTACTTC,CASSQDQGYEQYF
TRBD1,TRBJ2-7,-,TRBV7-6,TGTGCCAGCAGCCCGGAGGCGGACAGGGGTGGGTGGTCCTACGAGCAGTACTTC,CASSPEADRGGWSYEQYF
-,TRBJ2-7,-,TRBV28,TGTGCCAGCAGTTTAGCTCCGGGGGCCTACGAGCAGTACTTC,CASSLAPGAYEQYF
TRBD2,TRBJ2-7,-,TRBV2,TGTGCCAGCAGTGAAAAGGTAGCGGGAGGCTACGAGCAGTACTTC,CASSEKVAGGYEQYF
-,TRBJ2-2,-,TRBV25-1,TGTGCCAGCAGGGCGGTGGCCTGGCCCGGGGAGCTGTTTTTT,CASRAVAWPGELFF
TRBD2,TRBJ2-7,-,TRBV4-1,TGCGCCAGCAGCCGAGCTAGCGGGAGATTATACGAGCAGTACTTC,CASSRASGRLYEQYF
-,TRBJ1-2,-,TRBV28,TGTGCCAGCAGTTTACCAACAGGGCCCTATGGCTACACCTTC,CASSLPTGPYGYTF
TRBD2,TRBJ2-1,-,TRBV11-2,TGTGCCAGCAGCTTAGCTTGGGGCGGGGGGGACAATGAGCAGTTCTTC,CASSLAWGGGDNEQFF
-,TRBJ2-6,-,TRBV28,TGTGCCAGCAGTCTAACGTCCTCTGGGGCCAACGTCCTGACTTTC,CASSLTSSGANVLTF
-,TRBJ1-1,once,TRBV7-9,TGTGCCAGCAGCCCTTTCGGGTTGGGAGGCACTGAAGCTTTCTTT,CASSPFGLGGTEAFF
TRBD2,TRBJ2-2,few,TRBV5-4,TGTGCCAGCAGCTTGCGGCTAGCGGGGGGGCCCGGGGAGCTGTTTTTT,CASSLRLAGGPGELFF
-,TRBJ2-2,-,TRBV7-7,TGTGCCAGCAGTCCTGTTTATCCCGGGGAGCTGTTTTTT,CASSPVYPGELFF
TRBD1,TRBJ1-2,few,TRBV18,TGTGCCAGCTCACCTACTTTCGGACAGGTCTACACCTTC,CASSPTFGQVYTF
TRBD1,TRBJ1-1,-,TRBV19,TGTGCCAGTAGTATTCGGCAGGGGGATACTGAAGCTTTCTTT,CASSIRQGDTEAFF
TRBD2,TRBJ2-5,few,TRBV5-1,TGCGCCAGCAGCCCCGACCCTAGAAGCGGGACCACGAGTCGGAGGACCCAGTACTTC,CASSPDPRSGTTSRRTQYF
-,TRBJ2-3,once,TRBV7-8,TGTGCCAGCAGCAGGGGTGGCAGGGGATCGGATACGCAGTATTTT,CASSRGGRGSDTQYF
-,TRBJ1-2,-,TRBV28,TGTGCCAGCACCCCCTCCTCGGGTAGCTACACCTTC,CASTPSSGSYTF
-,TRBJ2-5,-,TRBV28,TGTGCCAGCAGTTTAGCCAGGGATGCAGAGACCCAGTACTTC,CASSLARDAETQYF
TRBD1,TRBJ2-2,-,TRBV9,TGTGCCAGCAGCGCCCGGGACAGGGTCTACACCGGGGAGCTGTTTTTT,CASSARDRVYTGELFF
-,TRBJ2-1,-,TRBV5-4,TGTGCCAGCAGCTTGGAGTCACGAGGGGGGTTCTTC,CASSLESRGGFF
-,TRBJ2-1,-,TRBV28,TGTGCCAGCAGTTTAAGCTCTGCCCGGGATGAGCAGTTCTTC,CASSLSSARDEQFF
-,TRBJ2-7,-,TRBV7-2,TGTGCCAGCAGCTTAGGGGCCCGAATGCTCAGCTCCTACGAGCAGTACTTC,CASSLGARMLSSYEQYF
TRBD1,TRBJ2-7,few,TRBV5-1,TGCGCCAGCAGCCCAGGGGGCATCTACGAGCAGTACTTC,CASSPGGIYEQYF
-,TRBJ1-2,-,TRBV28,TGTGCCAGCAGTTTAGGGGGGGTTAACTATGGCTACACCTTC,CASSLGGVNYGYTF
-,TRBJ2-5,-,TRBV6-5,TGTGCCAGCAGTTCCCACCGGACTGGCGGGGAGACCCAGTACTTC,CASSSHRTGGETQYF
-,TRBJ1-1,-,TRBV7-6,TGTGCCAGCAGCCCGACCCTAGGGACTGCTGGTACGAACACTGAAGCTTTCTTT,CASSPTLGTAGTNTEAFF
-,TRBJ2-2,once,TRBV6-1,TGTGCCAGCAGGACCGGGTCGGGGGACACCGGGGAGCTGTTTTTT,CASRTGSGDTGELFF
TRBD1,TRBJ1-3,once,TRBV5-1,TGCGCCAGCAGCCCAGGCGGACAGGTCTTTTCTGGAAACACCATATATTTT,CASSPGGQVFSGNTIYF
TRBD1,TRBJ1-3,-,TRBV15,TGTGCCACCAGCAGGGACAGGGGGAAGGGAAACACCATATATTTT,CATSRDRGKGNTIYF
-,TRBJ1-4,-,TRBV4-1,TGCGCCAGCAGCCAAGGACAGTCAACTAATGAAAAACTGTTTTTT,CASSQGQSTNEKLFF
-,TRBJ2-7,-,TRBV29-1,TGCAGCGTGAGGGGGGGCCAAAGTAACGAGCAGTACTTC,CSVRGGQSNEQYF
TRBD1,TRBJ2-2,-,TRBV10-3,TGTGCCTCCACAAGGGAAGCGACAGGGCCTAACGCACCAGGGGAGCTGTTTTTT,CASTREATGPNAPGELFF
TRBD2,TRBJ2-1,-,TRBV5-1,TGCGCCAGCAGCTGGGGACTAGCGGGGGACAATGAGCAGTTCTTC,CASSWGLAGDNEQFF
TRBD1,TRBJ1-2,-,TRBV27,TGTGCCAGCAGCCCCGCCGGGACAGTATATTATGATAACTATGGCTACACCTTC,CASSPAGTVYYDNYGYTF
-,TRBJ1-3,-,TRBV6-6,TGTGCCAGCAGCAGCTTAGCAATCTCTGGAAACACCATATATTTT,CASSSLAISGNTIYF
-,TRBJ1-1,-,TRBV29-1,TGCAGCGACAGGGTGAACACTGAAGCTTTCTTT,CSDRVNTEAFF
-,TRBJ2-1,-,TRBV5-1,TGCGCCAGCAGCTCTAAGAGTAATGAGCAGTTCTTC,CASSSKSNEQFF
-,TRBJ2-6,-,TRBV6-4,TGTGCCAGCAGTGACGGGGCGAGTTCTGGGGCCAACGTCCTGACTTTC,CASSDGASSGANVLTF
-,TRBJ2-1,-,TRBV5-6,TGTGCCAGCAGCCGGGACACTAATAATGAGCAGTTCTTC,CASSRDTNNEQFF
-,TRBJ1-5,-,TRBV6-1,TGTGCCAGCAGTTCCCCCCAGGGTGCCAGTCAGCCCCAGCATTTT,CASSSPQGASQPQHF